This T cell receptor (beta chain) was recovered during a study of Graves' ophthalmopathy and Graves' hyperthyroidism (dated by TCRdb to between 2018 and 2020). Context from the whole study: Peripheral blood was collected at initial diagnosis, prior to any treatment. TCR beta repertoire signatures were used to distinguish Graves' ophthalmopathy from Graves' hyperthyroidism and to predict progression to ophthalmopathy. In total, 135 blood samples were TCR-sequenced: around 42 ophthalmopathy, under 80 hyperthyroidism and about 17 hyperthyroidism-to-ophthalmopathy patients. To explore V-J signatures that distinguish ophthalmopathy from hyperthyroidism, a discovery set of around 100 patients was enrolled, made up of 40 to 45 with ophthalmopathy and fewer than 60 with stable hyperthyroidism. An independent validation cohort was composed of roughly 18 hyperthyroidism patients and about 16 patients who later progressed from hyperthyroidism to ophthalmopathy. In five or six hyperthyroidism patients, T-cell repertoires of thyroid tissue and blood were compared. Following sample collection, hyperthyroidism patients were given methimazole at a starting dose of 30 mg daily, and ophthalmopathy patients were given high-dose intravenous methylprednisolone. The 80 to 100 discovery patients were randomly divided into training and test sets at a 7:3 ratio.

Comment on this clonotype: Its cognate antigen has yet to be identified. Qualities for individual bases were not recorded, and no much larger clone is one base off.

Ophthalmopathy patients were characterized by moderately to severely active disease, a Clinical Activity Score of at least 3, a NOSPECS grade of at least 4, and a disease duration under 3 months. Patients were excluded if they had other autoimmune diseases, uncontrolled infections, pregnancy or lactation. Clinical symptoms, serum thyroxine, TRAb, thyroid ultrasound and orbital computed tomography were used for diagnosis. Using Ficoll-Paque density gradient centrifugation, PBMCs were isolated from 8.5 to 10 ml of fresh peripheral blood. Total RNA was extracted using Trizol reagent, and RNA quality was checked on an Agilent 2100 Bioanalyzer. V is reduced by 1 base and J by 6 bases, leaving a spacing of 13 bases between them. According to the germline V gene, CDR1 reads SGHAT and CDR2 reads FQNNGV. Spanning cysteine to phenylalanine, the CDR3 consists of 14 amino acids. Only CDR3 DNA remains: 42 bases, in frame from the first base.

For repertoire sequencing, the TCR beta CDR3 regions were amplified from RNA transcripts. The first round of RT-PCR was done with HTBI primers and the Qiagen OneStep RT-PCR kit, and was followed by a second round of multiplex PCR, then size selection and purification. Libraries were sequenced paired-end with 100 bp reads on an Illumina HiSeq2000. The paper's data handling went like this. SOAPnuke was used for read processing, and reads with adapters, uncalled bases, a mean Phred below 15, or no exact constant-primer or identifier match were discarded. COPE v1.2.5 was used to merge the high-quality paired reads. Unique nucleotide sequences were defined as clonotypes and aligned to IMGT TRB V, D and J references using MiTCR v1.1. Only V-J combinations with frequency above 0.0001 were analysed, covering around 99% of repertoires. For each V-J combination, a TCR clonal expansion and chaos score was defined as the ratio of F50 clonal expansion to chaos observed in the TCRdist matrix. Welch's t-statistics and random forest were used to narrow the features down to roughly twelve V-J combinations, which were then fed into a naive Bayes classifier. The similarity between thyroid and blood repertoires was quantified using the Morisita-Horn index. TCRdb trimmed public reads at Q25 via fastp, called clones via MiXCR and kept in-frame beta chains. One record per CDR3 amino acid sequence lists the most common genes and DNA. These V and J calls rely on TCRdb rather than the paper's analysis. In all, the sample holds hundreds of thousands of distinct CDR3 sequences, and about 22% of those were seen once. The leading ten clones occupy around 40% of the sample.

The investigation overall reported the following: Among expanded thyroid clonotypes with frequency above 0.001, most also showed up in blood, which suggests that blood repertoires may reflect the thyroid immune response. The 13-signature model separated ophthalmopathy from stable hyperthyroidism with roughly 89% sensitivity and almost 84% specificity in cross-validation, and 80%/75% in the test set. No statistical method was used to predetermine the sample size, and group allocation was not hidden from the investigators. In validation, the model predicted ophthalmopathy progression with over 60% sensitivity and around 72% specificity; roughly eleven predicted patients were CT-confirmed with GO in a median of around 6.5 months.

Sequencing was performed on peripheral blood. The source of this sequence is a woman aged 50 to 60 with Graves' ophthalmopathy. Donor details come from another sample of the same person, matched by shared clones. The rearranged chain carries TRBV11-2 and TRBJ2-7; the D gene is perhaps TRBD1, on 5 matching bases. The nucleotide sequence reads TGTGCCAGCAGCTTAGTTTTAGGGGTGGCCGAGCAGTACTTC. Translation gives CASSLVLGVAEQYF.